The sequence of this T cell receptor (beta chain) was determined in a study of vaccination and CD4 T cells after COVID-19. Cultured CD4+ T-cell DNA underwent Oncomine TCR Beta short-read sequencing. From CD4+ T cells that had been cultured, genomic DNA was extracted. TCRdb reprocessed the PCR reads via MiXCR and lists one record per CDR3 protein. In the table there are tens of thousands of distinct CDR3 sequences, approximately 42% of which are singletons. With regard to this clonotype: Antigen: not known.

Documented time point: late sampling 161 to 241 days after vaccination in a few convalescent patients. Sample treatment: approximately nine-day PBMC culture with coronavirus spike peptide pools or control peptides (ViraFEST assay). TCR sequencing followed the expansion of antigen-specific T cells with peptide pools in ViraFEST. The receptor's source is a human donor who had recovered from COVID-19. The sample here was CD4+ T cells from blood, cultured in vitro, taken about 7 months after SARS-CoV-2 vaccination.

The CDR3: CASSPRGGSDTQYF. CDR3 DNA sequence: TGTGCCAGCAGTCCCAGGGGCGGGTCAGATACGCAGTATTTT. V usage is TRBV28 and J usage is TRBJ2-3, with a weak D call TRBD1 (6 bases). The CDR3 sequence is 14 residues long. Germline loops: CDR1 MDHEN, CDR2 SYDVKM. V was shortened by 5 bases and J by 4 bases, with 13 bases between the two germline ends.